The 27 T cell receptor beta chains in this list originate from one sample, sequenced in a study of radiotherapy plus CTLA-4 blockade in lung cancer. Profiled with immunoSEQ multiplex PCR; TCRdb holds only in-frame clones, not every one. The sample lists tens of thousands of clones, more than 85% seen once, with over 15% in the top ten. The sample was peripheral blood, taken from a patient treated with radiotherapy plus ipilimumab. The receptors derive from a human donor with non-small cell lung cancer that progressed on radiotherapy plus ipilimumab.

V is TRBV4-3 and J is TRBJ2-5, with a possible D match to TRBD2 (5 bases). The ends were cut back, 2 bases at V and 5 bases at J, with 9 bases in the middle. The CDR3 sequence is 13 residues long. CDR1 LGHNA and CDR2 YSLEER come from the germline V gene. The CDR3 DNA reads TGCGCCAGCAGCCAAAGGGAGAGGGAGACCCAGTACTTC. Protein sequence: CASSQRERETQYF.

V gene TRBV5-1 combines with J gene TRBJ1-1; 10 bases are shared with TRBD1. V was pared by 3 bases and J by 1 base, with 6 bases of the junction left unmatched. Germline V CDR1 and CDR2: SGHRS, YFSETQ. This CDR3 comprises 16 residues. The CDR3 loop reads CASSSGTGAKNTEAFF. The CDR3 DNA reads as TGCGCCAGCAGCTCCGGGACAGGGGCGAAGAACACTGAAGCTTTCTTT.

Here the CDR3 reads CASSLPGTGGEKLFF. CDR3 sequence (DNA): TGTGCCAGCAGCTTACCCGGGACAGGAGGTGAAAAACTGTTTTTT. The rearrangement joins TRBV5-4 to TRBJ1-4; 8 positions agree with TRBD1. The trim removed 2 bases at V and 7 bases at J, leaving 7 bases unmatched. Germline CDR1 SGHNT, CDR2 YYREEE (reference sequence). The length of the CDR3 is 15 residues. The full variable domain, completed using reference TRBV5-4 and TRBJ1-4, is ETGVTQSPTHLIKTRGQQVTLRCSSQSGHNTVSWYQQALGQGPQFIFQYYREEENGRGNFPPRFSGLQFPNYSSELNVNALELDDSALYLCASSLPGTGGEKLFFGSGTQLSVL.

The chain recombines TRBV6-1 with TRBJ1-1; D is unresolved. The CDR3 consists of 12 residues. Germline V gene data show CDR1 as MNHNS and CDR2 as SASEGT. V lost 5 bases to trimming and J lost 4 bases, with 8 bases between them. CDR3 sequence: CASSPTGTEAFF. CDR3 bases: TGTGCCAGCAGTCCTACGGGCACTGAAGCTTTCTTT.

This rearrangement joins TRBV5-1 to TRBJ2-3, with TRBD1 matching over 9 bases. Germline CDR1 reads SGHRS; CDR2 reads YFSETQ. Trimming removed 4 bases from V and 5 bases from J; junction bases left unmatched: 8. This CDR3 has 15 amino acids. The CDR3: CASSPGGTGIDTQYF. The CDR3, as DNA: TGCGCCAGCAGCCCTGGCGGGACAGGGATAGATACGCAGTATTTT.

J is TRBJ1-2 and V is TRBV25-1; a possible D gene is TRBD1 (5 bases). Germline assignment: CDR1 MGHDK and CDR2 SYGVNS. Trimming stripped 3 bases from V and 2 bases from J, with 13 bases between. CDR3 length: 15 amino acids. The CDR3 DNA reads as TGTGCCAGCAGTGAGGTGGAGACAGTCAACTATGGCTACACCTTC. Translation: CASSEVETVNYGYTF.

This sequence joins TRBV7-2 and TRBJ2-1; no firm D call. V lost 5 bases, J lost 3 bases, and 17 bases lay in between. This CDR3 is 16 amino acids long. Per the germline V gene, CDR1 is SGHTA and CDR2 is FQGNSA. This CDR3 is CASSPTLLGYYNEQFF. The CDR3 coding sequence is TGTGCCAGCAGCCCGACCCTCTTGGGGTACTACAATGAGCAGTTCTTC.

This CDR3 reads CASSSRGPGEKLFF. DNA of the CDR3: TGCGCCAGCAGCTCGAGGGGGCCGGGGGAAAAACTGTTTTTT. The rearrangement joins TRBV5-1 to TRBJ1-4; 7 bases line up with TRBD1. V was pared by 3 bases and J by 8 bases, with 7 bases of the junction left unmatched. Germline V gene sequence: CDR1 SGHRS, CDR2 YFSETQ. The CDR3 spans 14 residues.

This clone has only a few counts. The V call is TRBV5-6, the J call TRBJ1-4; 7 nucleotides match TRBD1. CDR1 and CDR2 (germline): SGHDT, YYEEEE. The CDR3 runs 14 residues. Unmatched junction bases numbered 4, after V lost 1 base and J lost 7 bases. The CDR3 DNA reads TGTGCCAGCAGCTTGAAGGGGGCCGGTGAAAAACTGTTTTTT. Its protein is CASSLKGAGEKLFF. Looking up the rest from reference TRBV5-6 and TRBJ1-4 gives the full variable domain: DAGVTQSPTHLIKTRGQQVTLRCSPKSGHDTVSWYQQALGQGPQFIFQYYEEEERQRGNFPDRFSGHQFPNYSSELNVNALLLGDSALYLCASSLKGAGEKLFFGSGTQLSVL.

This chain connects TRBV29-1 to TRBJ2-7, with TRBD2 matching over 8 bases. Trimming took 2 bases from V and 5 from J; bases not matched to a gene: 8. Germline loops: CDR1 SQVTM, CDR2 ANQGSEA. The CDR3 contains 14 residues. CDR3 DNA: TGCAGCGTTGAATGGAGTAGCGGGATGCACGAGCAGTACTTC. Encoded protein: CSVEWSSGMHEQYF.

The chain employs TRBV19 and TRBJ2-2; perhaps D is TRBD1 or TRBD2 (6 bases each). The length of the CDR3 is 15 residues. V was pared by 2 bases and J by 4 bases, with 11 bases between. From germline, CDR1 is LNHDA and CDR2 SQIVND (reference sequence). CDR3 region: CASSITGAGTGELFF. The CDR3 DNA follows: TGTGCCAGTAGTATAACGGGGGCTGGCACCGGGGAGCTGTTTTTT.

The chain employs TRBV4-2 and TRBJ2-5; D not certain. CDR1 and CDR2 (germline): LGHNA, YNFKEQ. V lost 0 bases to trimming and J lost 5 bases, with 10 bases between them. CDR3 length: 14 amino acids. The CDR3 reads CASSQERLDETQYF. The DNA for the CDR3 is TGTGCCAGCAGCCAAGAGAGGCTCGACGAGACCCAGTACTTC.

The J gene is TRBJ1-4, the V gene TRBV28, with 7 nucleotides matching TRBD1. V lost 5 bases, J lost 5 bases, and 5 bases stayed unmatched. Germline assignment: CDR1 MDHEN and CDR2 SYDVKM. The CDR3 is made up of 14 amino acids. The CDR3 region is CASSKGQPNEKLFF. The CDR3 DNA sequence: TGTGCCAGCAGTAAGGGACAGCCAAATGAAAAACTGTTTTTT.

This clone was seen once. The J gene is TRBJ2-7, the V gene TRBV7-8; D call uncertain. The CDR3 consists of 11 residues. The germline gives CDR1 SGHVS, CDR2 FQNEAQ. Between the trimmed V and J ends, which lost 4 bases and 4 bases, there was a span of 5 bases. The CDR3 coding sequence is TGTGCCAGCAGCTCCTTATACGAGCAGTACTTC. Protein sequence: CASSSLYEQYF.

The sample holds one count of this clone. The V and J genes are TRBV7-2 and TRBJ1-5, with a weak D call TRBD1 (5 bases). The CDR3 length is 15 residues. Germline CDR1 and CDR2: SGHTA and FQGNSA. V gave up 5 bases and J gave up 2 bases, with 13 bases separating them. The CDR3 sequence: CASSREGLRNQPQHF. The CDR3, as DNA: TGTGCCAGCAGCCGTGAGGGGCTTCGCAATCAGCCCCAGCATTTT.

The chain links TRBV19 to TRBJ2-6; D is possibly TRBD1 (6 bases). Germline V gives CDR1 LNHDA, CDR2 SQIVND (reference sequence). Trimming pared 4 bases from V and 0 bases from J, leaving 7 bases between. The CDR3 is 15 amino acids. The CDR3 loop is CASSTGDSGANVLTF. CDR3 nucleotides: TGTGCCAGTAGTACAGGGGACTCTGGGGCCAACGTCCTGACTTTC.

The chain carries TRBV7-2 and TRBJ2-7; D might be TRBD1 (6 bases). Between the trimmed V and J ends, which lost 7 bases and 0 bases, there was a span of 13 bases. The CDR3 extends over 14 amino acids. CDR1 is SGHTA and CDR2 is FQGNSA in the germline V gene. The CDR3 protein is CASTKQGSSYEQYF. As DNA, the CDR3 is TGTGCCAGCACCAAACAGGGAAGCTCCTACGAGCAGTACTTC.

The rearrangement uses TRBV29-1 and TRBJ1-1; D may be TRBD1 (5 bases). Looked up from germline, CDR1 is SQVTM and CDR2 is ANQGSEA. Deletions cut 3 bases from V and 0 bases from J, with 14 bases between. This CDR3 is 15 amino acids long. CDR3 sequence reads: CSVEGGGHVNTEAFF. Here the CDR3 DNA reads TGCAGCGTTGAGGGTGGCGGACACGTGAACACTGAAGCTTTCTTT.

The chain recombines TRBV5-1 with TRBJ2-5; TRBD1 matches 11 bases. Germline V gives CDR1 SGHRS, CDR2 YFSETQ. The CDR3 runs 17 residues. The V segment lost 9 bases and the J segment 2 bases; nucleotides outside the gene matches: 15. The CDR3 DNA follows: TGCGCCACCTCGATCCTATCCGGGACAGGGGGGCAAGAGACCCAGTACTTC. This translates into CATSILSGTGGQETQYF.

This clone was counted a few times. This rearrangement joins TRBV4-1 to TRBJ1-3, with no clear D. Germline V lookup: CDR1 MGHRA, CDR2 YSYEKL. With 0 bases removed from V and 4 bases from J, the gap between germline ends came to 10 bases. CDR3 size: 15 residues. This CDR3 reads CASSQDRRNGNTIYF. CDR3 DNA: TGCGCCAGCAGCCAAGATAGGCGGAACGGAAACACCATATATTTT.

This chain joins TRBV7-2 and TRBJ2-7; D assignment may be TRBD1 or TRBD2 (5 bases each). Per germline, CDR1 SGHTA and CDR2 FQGNSA. V gave up 5 bases and J gave up 0 bases, with 14 bases separating them. This CDR3 has 15 residues. CDR3 sequence reads: CASSVRDAISYEQYF. Here the CDR3 DNA reads TGTGCCAGCAGCGTCCGGGACGCCATCTCCTACGAGCAGTACTTC.

The rearrangement uses TRBV6-5 and TRBJ2-4, with D possibly TRBD2 on 6 matching bases. In germline, CDR1 is MNHEY, CDR2 SVGAGI. Trimming stripped 4 bases from V and 7 bases from J, with 14 bases between. CDR3 size: 14 residues. CDR3 residues: CASSSAGISNIQYF. CDR3 bases: TGTGCCAGCAGTTCGGCGGGGATTAGTAACATTCAGTACTTC.

The V call is TRBV9, the J call TRBJ1-2; D might be TRBD1 (6 bases). V gave up 4 bases and J gave up 0 bases, with 13 bases separating them. CDR3 size: 15 residues. Germline CDR1 reads SGDLS; CDR2 reads YYNGEE. This chain's CDR3 is CASSPKGVPNYGYTF. The CDR3 nucleotides are TGTGCCAGCAGCCCCAAGGGGGTCCCTAACTATGGCTACACCTTC.

The J gene is TRBJ1-2, the V gene TRBV14; a possible D gene is TRBD1 (6 bases). This CDR3 contains 16 residues. Looked up from germline, CDR1 is SGHDN and CDR2 is FVKESK. V lost 1 base and J lost 3, with 15 bases in between. The CDR3 reads CASSQGPRTAYYGYTF. For the CDR3, the DNA is TGTGCCAGCAGCCAAGGCCCACGGACAGCCTACTATGGCTACACCTTC.

This clone was seen only once. The chain joins TRBV7-3 to TRBJ2-3, with 10 positions matching TRBD2. CDR3 length equals 15 residues. After removal of 4 bases from V and 2 bases from J, the junction contained 3 bases not matched to a gene. Per the germline V gene, CDR1 is SGHTA and CDR2 is FQGTGA. The CDR3 sequence is CASSSSGGDTDTQYF. CDR3 nucleotides: TGTGCCAGCAGCTCTAGCGGGGGAGACACAGATACGCAGTATTTT. Using reference TRBV7-3 and TRBJ2-3 for the parts outside the CDR3, the full variable domain is GAGVSQTPSNKVTEKGKYVELRCDPISGHTALYWYRQSLGQGPEFLIYFQGTGAADDSGLPNDRFFAVRPEGSVSTLKIQRTERGDSAVYLCASSSSGGDTDTQYFGPGTRLTVL.

This clone was recorded only once. The rearrangement links TRBV9 to TRBJ2-2; D may be TRBD1 or TRBD2 (6 bases each). CDR1 is SGDLS and CDR2 is YYNGEE in the germline V gene. This CDR3 spans 16 amino acids. V dropped 0 bases and J dropped 1 base, with 10 bases sitting between them. The CDR3 DNA reads as TGTGCCAGCAGCGTAGGGGGGGCCCTGAACACCGGGGAGCTGTTTTTT. Translated, it gives CASSVGGALNTGELFF.

This chain connects TRBV11-3 to TRBJ1-3; D unresolved. Germline CDR1 and CDR2: SGHNT and YENEEA. V dropped 4 bases and J dropped 8 bases, with 6 bases sitting between them. The CDR3 is made up of 11 amino acids. CDR3 bases: TGTGCCAGCAGCTCCCTCTACACCATATATTTT. This gives the protein CASSSLYTIYF.